These T cell receptor beta chains were read from a single sample in a study of shared clonotypes between healthy human individuals. The protocol was immunoSEQ multiplex PCR, while the TCRdb copy is restricted to in-frame clones and leaves out a portion. Of fewer than 2.5 million clones in the sample, over 85% were seen once. Source material: naive CD4+ T cells from PBMCs. Every receptor here comes from a man aged 18 to 30 in good health. Some clones in this sample may be carry-over from other donors' samples. The CDR3 runs from the conserved cysteine through the conserved F or W. The D gene is left open where the match is weak. Clone sizes are given selectively: once, few, many, or a class where the clone is expanded.

D gene,V gene,clone size,CDR3 length,J gene,CDR3 DNA,CDR3 protein
TRBD1,TRBV28,few,12,TRBJ1-1,TGTGCCAGCAGTGGTGGGACAGGGGCCGCTTTCTTT,CASSGGTGAAFF
TRBD1,TRBV18,NA,16,TRBJ1-1,TGTGCCAGCTCACCCCCTTCGACAGGGGGGAACACTGAAGCTTTCTTT,CASSPPSTGGNTEAFF
NA,TRBV5-5,NA,12,TRBJ2-2,TGTGCTAGCACCCCCGGGCTCGGGGAGCTGTTTTTT,CASTPGLGELFF
NA,TRBV6-1,NA,16,TRBJ1-1,TGTGCCAGCAGTGGATTCCGCAGGAGTCTGAACACTGAAGCTTTCTTT,CASSGFRRSLNTEAFF
NA,TRBV28,NA,15,TRBJ1-5,TGTGCCAGCAGTGCCAGGTCAGGGATCAATCAGCCCCAGCATTTT,CASSARSGINQPQHF
TRBD2,TRBV5-4,NA,13,TRBJ2-1,TGTGCCAGCAGCCCCAGGACTAGCACTGAGCAGTTCTTC,CASSPRTSTEQFF
TRBD2,TRBV5-1,NA,16,TRBJ2-1,TGCGCCAGCAGCTTGAGCCGAGCGGGAGCGGACAATGAGCAGTTCTTC,CASSLSRAGADNEQFF
NA,TRBV5-8,NA,18,TRBJ2-7,TGCGCCAGCAGCCAAGACGACCCTCCGAGGAGGGTCAGAAACGAGCAGTACTTC,CASSQDDPPRRVRNEQYF
TRBD1,TRBV11-2,NA,15,TRBJ1-4,TGTGCCAGCAGCTCCCTGGACAGGGTGGGAGAAAAACTGTTTTTT,CASSSLDRVGEKLFF
TRBD2,TRBV11-2,NA,17,TRBJ2-7,TGTGCCAGCAGCCGCGCTCCGGGACTACCCTATAGGTACGAGCAGTACTTC,CASSRAPGLPYRYEQYF
TRBD2,TRBV5-4,NA,14,TRBJ2-7,TGTGCCACAACTCCCGGGACTAGCGGCTACGAGCAGTACTTC,CATTPGTSGYEQYF
TRBD1,TRBV5-6,once,16,TRBJ2-7,TGTGCCAGCAGCTTGTTGCACAGGGGGAGCTCCTACGAGCAGTACTTC,CASSLLHRGSSYEQYF
NA,TRBV6-1,NA,15,TRBJ1-1,TGTGCCAGCAGTGAAGCAGGGGTCGGGAACACTGAAGCTTTCTTT,CASSEAGVGNTEAFF
TRBD1,TRBV7-8,few,16,TRBJ2-1,TGTGCCAGCAGCTTAAGGGTCGGGACAGGGAGGAATGAGCAGTTCTTC,CASSLRVGTGRNEQFF
NA,TRBV6-1,NA,15,TRBJ2-1,TGTGCCAGCAGTGCTACTCGCGCAGCCTACAATGAGCAGTTCTTC,CASSATRAAYNEQFF
NA,TRBV18,NA,15,TRBJ1-3,TGTGCCAGCTCACCAAGCCGGGACCGAGGAAACACCATATATTTT,CASSPSRDRGNTIYF
NA,TRBV29-1,NA,13,TRBJ2-7,TGCAGCGTTCAGTCAGCGAGCCACTACGAGCAGTACTTC,CSVQSASHYEQYF
TRBD1,TRBV6-5,NA,14,TRBJ1-1,TGTGCCAGCATTAACAGGGGTGGAGCTACTGAAGCTTTCTTT,CASINRGGATEAFF
NA,TRBV7-2,NA,15,TRBJ2-7,TGTGCCAGCAGCTTAGATCGGGCAGGGATCTACGAGCAGTACTTC,CASSLDRAGIYEQYF
NA,TRBV6-5,NA,15,TRBJ2-7,TGTGCCAGCACCTTAGTTGGCGGCGGTTCCTACGAGCAGTACTTC,CASTLVGGGSYEQYF